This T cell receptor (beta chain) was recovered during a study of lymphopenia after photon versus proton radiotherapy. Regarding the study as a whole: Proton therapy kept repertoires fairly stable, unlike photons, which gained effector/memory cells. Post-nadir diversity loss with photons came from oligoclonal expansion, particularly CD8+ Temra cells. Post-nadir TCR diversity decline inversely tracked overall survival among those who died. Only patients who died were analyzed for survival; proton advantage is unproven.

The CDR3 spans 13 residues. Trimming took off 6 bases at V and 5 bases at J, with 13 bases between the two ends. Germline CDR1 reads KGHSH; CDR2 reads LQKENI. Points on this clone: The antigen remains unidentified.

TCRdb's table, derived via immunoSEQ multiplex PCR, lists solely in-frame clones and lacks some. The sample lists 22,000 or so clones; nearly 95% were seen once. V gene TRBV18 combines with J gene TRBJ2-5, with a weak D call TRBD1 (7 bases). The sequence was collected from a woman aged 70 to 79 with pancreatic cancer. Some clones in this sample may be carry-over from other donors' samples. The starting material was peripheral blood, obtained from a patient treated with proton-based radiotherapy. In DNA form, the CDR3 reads TGTGCCAGCTCTCTGGAGGGGGCCGAGACCCAGTACTTC. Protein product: CASSLEGAETQYF.